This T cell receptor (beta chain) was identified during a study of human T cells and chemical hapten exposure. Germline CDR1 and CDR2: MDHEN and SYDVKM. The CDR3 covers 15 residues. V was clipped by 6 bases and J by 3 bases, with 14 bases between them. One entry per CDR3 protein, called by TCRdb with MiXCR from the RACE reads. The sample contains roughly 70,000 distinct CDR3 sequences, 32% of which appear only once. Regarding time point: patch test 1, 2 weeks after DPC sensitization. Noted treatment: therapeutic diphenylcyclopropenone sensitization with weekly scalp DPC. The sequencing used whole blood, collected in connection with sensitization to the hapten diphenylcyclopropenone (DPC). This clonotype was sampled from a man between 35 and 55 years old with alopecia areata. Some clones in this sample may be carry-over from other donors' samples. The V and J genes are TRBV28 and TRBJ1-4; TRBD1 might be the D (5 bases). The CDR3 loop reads CASRRLGVSNEKLFF. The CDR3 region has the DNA TGTGCCAGCAGGCGATTGGGGGTCTCTAATGAAAAACTGTTTTTT.